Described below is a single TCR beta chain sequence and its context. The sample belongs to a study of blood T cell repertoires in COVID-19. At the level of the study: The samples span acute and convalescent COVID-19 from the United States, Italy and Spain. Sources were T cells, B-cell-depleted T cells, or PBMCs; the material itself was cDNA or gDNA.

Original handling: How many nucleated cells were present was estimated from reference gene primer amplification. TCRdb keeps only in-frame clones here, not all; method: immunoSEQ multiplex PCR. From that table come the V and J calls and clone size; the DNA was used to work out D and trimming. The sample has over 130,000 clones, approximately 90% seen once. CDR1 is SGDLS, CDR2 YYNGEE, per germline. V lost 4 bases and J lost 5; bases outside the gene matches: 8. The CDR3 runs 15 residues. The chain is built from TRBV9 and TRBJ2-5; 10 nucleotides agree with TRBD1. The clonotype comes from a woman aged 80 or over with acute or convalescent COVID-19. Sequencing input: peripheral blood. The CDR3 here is CASSPRTGGGETQYF. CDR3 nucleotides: TGTGCCAGCAGCCCCCGGACAGGGGGTGGGGAGACCCAGTACTTC.